The rows below give T cell receptor beta chains drawn from one sample of a study of blood T cell repertoires in COVID-19. The assay was immunoSEQ multiplex PCR, and TCRdb's table has in-frame clones only and misses some. The profile shows fewer than 350,000 clones, 88% of them singletons. Sequenced sample: PBMCs or T cells enriched from blood (not recorded which). These receptor sequences come from a woman in her fifties or sixties in a cohort exposed to, infected with or recovered from COVID-19 (not recorded which). Each CDR3 is given with its conserved first and last residue. Fields, in order: clone size, D gene, V gene, J gene, CDR3 DNA, CDR3 protein. A D gene is named only where the DNA matches it firmly. A clone size is listed for some rows: how often the clone was seen (once, few, many), or a class if it is expanded.

size: .; D: .; V: TRBV27; J: TRBJ1-5; DNA: TGTGCCAGCAGTTCCTCCTCCCCTCGATCGGGTGAGGCCCAGCATTTT; CDR3: CASSSSSPRSGEAQHF
size: .; D: TRBD1; V: TRBV6-1; J: TRBJ1-5; DNA: TGTGCCAGCAGTGACTGGACAGGGGGCTACATTAGCAATCAGCCCCAGCATTTT; CDR3: CASSDWTGGYISNQPQHF
size: .; D: .; V: TRBV18; J: TRBJ2-1; DNA: TGTGCCAGCTCACCTCGTACTTTCAATTTCAATGAGCAGTTCTTC; CDR3: CASSPRTFNFNEQFF
size: .; D: TRBD1; V: TRBV19; J: TRBJ2-7; DNA: TGTGCCAGTAGTCCGGACAGGGGGCCCTACGAGCAGTACTTC; CDR3: CASSPDRGPYEQYF
size: .; D: .; V: TRBV19; J: TRBJ2-1; DNA: TGTGCCAGTAGTACTGGCCCCGGCGGAGGCTCCTACAATGAGCAGTTCTTC; CDR3: CASSTGPGGGSYNEQFF
size: .; D: .; V: TRBV5-1; J: TRBJ1-5; DNA: TGCGCCAGCATCCTTGAGGAGCAGCCCCAGCATTTT; CDR3: CASILEEQPQHF
size: .; D: TRBD1; V: TRBV7-2; J: TRBJ2-7; DNA: TGTGCCAGCAGCGTTACAGGGGGCTCTGGGCAGTACTTC; CDR3: CASSVTGGSGQYF
size: .; D: .; V: TRBV2; J: TRBJ2-1; DNA: TGTGCCAGCAGTGAAGCTGTATCCTACAATGAGCAGTTCTTC; CDR3: CASSEAVSYNEQFF
size: .; D: TRBD1; V: TRBV28; J: TRBJ1-4; DNA: TGTGCCTGGGGCAGGGGGGCTGGAAAACTGTTTTTT; CDR3: CAWGRGAGKLFF
size: .; D: .; V: TRBV28; J: TRBJ1-1; DNA: TGTGCCAGCAGTCTCAGACAGGACACTGAAGCTTTCTTT; CDR3: CASSLRQDTEAFF
size: .; D: TRBD1; V: TRBV10-2; J: TRBJ1-5; DNA: TGCGCCAGCGGACAGGCCAATCAGCCCCAGCATTTT; CDR3: CASGQANQPQHF
size: .; D: TRBD1; V: TRBV27; J: TRBJ2-2; DNA: TGTGCCAGCAGTTTATGGGACAGGAGGACCGGGGAGCTGTTTTTT; CDR3: CASSLWDRRTGELFF
size: .; D: .; V: TRBV7-8; J: TRBJ2-7; DNA: TGTGCCAGCAGCTTAGTTGGTGTAGCGCCCATCTCCTACGAGCAGTACTTC; CDR3: CASSLVGVAPISYEQYF
size: .; D: TRBD2; V: TRBV7-8; J: TRBJ2-1; DNA: TGTGCCAGCAGCGCGGGACTAGCCGGAGATGAGCAGTTCTTC; CDR3: CASSAGLAGDEQFF
size: .; D: TRBD1; V: TRBV30; J: TRBJ1-4; DNA: TGTGCCTGGAGCGGTGGCAGGGGGCGAGGGGTTGAAAAACTGTTTTTT; CDR3: CAWSGGRGRGVEKLFF
size: .; D: .; V: TRBV18; J: TRBJ2-6; DNA: TGTGCCAGCTCACAGGACATGGCTGGGGCCAACGTCCTGACTTTC; CDR3: CASSQDMAGANVLTF
size: few; D: TRBD1; V: TRBV10-3; J: TRBJ1-2; DNA: TGTGCCATCAGTGACGGGACAGGGGGTAACTATGGCTACACCTTC; CDR3: CAISDGTGGNYGYTF
size: .; D: TRBD2; V: TRBV28; J: TRBJ2-5; DNA: TGTGCCAGCAGTTTAGGAGTAGCGGGAGGTGTGGTAGAGACCCAGTACTTC; CDR3: CASSLGVAGGVVETQYF
size: .; D: TRBD1; V: TRBV11-2; J: TRBJ2-1; DNA: TGTGCCAGCAGCTCCAGACAGGGGGCGTGGAATGAGCAGTTCTTC; CDR3: CASSSRQGAWNEQFF
size: .; D: .; V: TRBV5-6; J: TRBJ1-5; DNA: TGTGCCAGCAGCTTGGAGGGAGGCAATCAGCCCCAGCATTTT; CDR3: CASSLEGGNQPQHF
size: .; D: TRBD2; V: TRBV28; J: TRBJ2-3; DNA: TGTGCCAGCAGTTTATTAGCGGGACGGCCGTATTTT; CDR3: CASSLLAGRPYF
size: many; D: TRBD1; V: TRBV5-1; J: TRBJ1-1; DNA: TGCGCCAGCAGCGAAGGGACAGCGAACACTGAAGCTTTCTTT; CDR3: CASSEGTANTEAFF
size: .; D: TRBD2; V: TRBV6-5; J: TRBJ2-7; DNA: TGTGCCAGCATCCAGACTAGCGGCTACGAGCAGTACTTC; CDR3: CASIQTSGYEQYF
size: .; D: .; V: TRBV7-9; J: TRBJ2-7; DNA: TGTGCCAGCAGCTCAGGACAGACTTACGAGCAGTACTTC; CDR3: CASSSGQTYEQYF
size: few; D: TRBD1; V: TRBV19; J: TRBJ2-1; DNA: TGTGCCAGTTCTATATACAGGGGGACACACAATGAGCAGTTCTTC; CDR3: CASSIYRGTHNEQFF
size: .; D: .; V: TRBV30; J: TRBJ1-1; DNA: TGTGCCTGGAGTGCCGCGAGGGAAGCTTTCTTT; CDR3: CAWSAAREAFF
size: once; D: .; V: TRBV28; J: TRBJ1-2; DNA: TGTGCCAGCAGTTTATACGTACAGGGCGATGGCTACACCTTC; CDR3: CASSLYVQGDGYTF
size: .; D: TRBD1; V: TRBV6-2/TRBV6-3; J: TRBJ1-1; DNA: TGTGCCAGCAGTCGCGGACAGGGAAAATTTAACACTGAAGCTTTCTTT; CDR3: CASSRGQGKFNTEAFF
size: .; D: .; V: TRBV24-1; J: TRBJ1-2; DNA: TGTGCCACCAGTGATTGGACAACTGGCTACACCTTC; CDR3: CATSDWTTGYTF
size: .; D: .; V: TRBV27; J: TRBJ1-2; DNA: TGTGCCAGCAGTTCGTCTGGGCGGCGAAGGGGTGGCTACACCTTC; CDR3: CASSSSGRRRGGYTF
size: .; D: .; V: TRBV9; J: TRBJ1-1; DNA: TGTGCCAGCAGCGGAGGGAGGGGCTACACTGAAGCTTTCTTT; CDR3: CASSGGRGYTEAFF